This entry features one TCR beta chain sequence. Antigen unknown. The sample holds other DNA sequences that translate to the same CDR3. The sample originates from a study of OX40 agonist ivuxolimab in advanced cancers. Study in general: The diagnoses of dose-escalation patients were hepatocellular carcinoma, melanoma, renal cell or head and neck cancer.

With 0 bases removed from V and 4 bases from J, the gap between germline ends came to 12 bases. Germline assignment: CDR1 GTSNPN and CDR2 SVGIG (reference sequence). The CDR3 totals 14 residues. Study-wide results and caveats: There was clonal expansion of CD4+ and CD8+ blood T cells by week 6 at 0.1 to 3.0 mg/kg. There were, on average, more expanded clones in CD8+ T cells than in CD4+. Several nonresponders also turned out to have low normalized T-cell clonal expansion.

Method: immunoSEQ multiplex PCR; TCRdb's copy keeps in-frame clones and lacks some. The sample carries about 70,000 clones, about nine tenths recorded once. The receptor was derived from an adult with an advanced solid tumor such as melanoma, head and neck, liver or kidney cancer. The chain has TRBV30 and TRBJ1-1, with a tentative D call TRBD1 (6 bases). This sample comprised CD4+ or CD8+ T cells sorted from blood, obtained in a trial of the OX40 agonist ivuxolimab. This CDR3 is CAWSVGQGITEAFF. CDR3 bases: TGTGCCTGGAGTGTTGGGCAGGGGATCACTGAAGCTTTCTTT.